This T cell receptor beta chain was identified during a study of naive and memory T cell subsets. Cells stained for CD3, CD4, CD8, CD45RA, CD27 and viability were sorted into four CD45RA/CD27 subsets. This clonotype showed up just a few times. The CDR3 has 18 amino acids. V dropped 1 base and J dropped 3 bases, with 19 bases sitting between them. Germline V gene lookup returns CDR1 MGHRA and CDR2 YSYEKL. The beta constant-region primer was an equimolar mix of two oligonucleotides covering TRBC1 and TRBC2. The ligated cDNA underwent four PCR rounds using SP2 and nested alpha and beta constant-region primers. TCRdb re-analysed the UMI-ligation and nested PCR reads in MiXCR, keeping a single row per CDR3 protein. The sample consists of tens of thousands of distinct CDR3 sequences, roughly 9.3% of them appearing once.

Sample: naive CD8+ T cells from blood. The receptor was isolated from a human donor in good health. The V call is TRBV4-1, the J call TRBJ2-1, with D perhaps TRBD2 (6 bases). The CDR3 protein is CASSQVVGSSVDYNEQFF. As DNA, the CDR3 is TGCGCCAGCAGCCAAGTGGTGGGGTCTAGCGTAGACTACAATGAGCAGTTCTTC.